Listed here are 18 T cell receptor beta chains from one sample, sequenced in a study of cytomegalovirus exposure and HLA in healthy donors. It was with 60 Vbeta and 13 Jbeta primers that the PCR ran. Here immunoSEQ multiplex PCR was the method, and the copy in TCRdb shows in-frame clones only, minus some. The repertoire holds some 160,000 clones, with about 70% as singletons. Sequenced input: PBMCs. All receptors come from a woman in her forties in good health and CMV-seronegative.

The chain uses TRBV5-1 and TRBJ2-2, with 9 bases lining up with TRBD1. This CDR3 is 15 amino acids long. CDR1 is SGHRS, CDR2 YFSETQ, per germline. V was pared by 6 bases and J by 5 bases, with 8 bases of the junction left unmatched. This CDR3 is CASIPGTGNTGELFF. The CDR3 DNA reads as TGCGCCAGCATCCCCGGGACAGGGAATACCGGGGAGCTGTTTTTT. Variable domain in full (rest from reference TRBV5-1 and TRBJ2-2): KAGVTQTPRYLIKTRGQQVTLSCSPISGHRSVSWYQQTPGQGLQFLFEYFSETQRNKGNFPGRFSGRQFSNSRSEMNVSTLELGDSALYLCASIPGTGNTGELFFGEGSRLTVL.

The chain is built from TRBV4-1 and TRBJ2-5, with unresolved D. The CDR3 totals 16 residues. CDR1 is MGHRA and CDR2 is YSYEKL in the germline V gene. The V end lost 1 base, the J end lost 1 base, and 13 bases lay between the germline ends. The CDR3 DNA follows: TGCGCCAGCAGCCAAGGCGCGCTTGTTCCCCAAGAGACCCAGTACTTC. It is translated as CASSQGALVPQETQYF.

The chain carries TRBV29-1 and TRBJ2-6; D is unresolved. The CDR3 totals 15 residues. Trimming left V 4 bases short and J 0 bases short, with 10 bases between. Germline V gene sequence: CDR1 SQVTM, CDR2 ANQGSEA. The chain's CDR3 is CSVGQAPSGANVLTF. The CDR3 nucleotides read TGCAGCGTTGGGCAGGCCCCCTCTGGGGCCAACGTCCTGACTTTC.

This chain joins TRBV6-6 and TRBJ1-2; no definite D call. CDR1 MNHNY and CDR2 SVGAGI come from the germline V gene (reference sequence). The CDR3 contains 15 residues. The V gene lost 5 bases and the J gene lost 1 base, with 14 bases spanning the gap. CDR3 in amino acids: CASSRGSPLNYGYTF. In DNA, the CDR3 is TGTGCCAGCAGTCGCGGGTCCCCCCTTAACTATGGCTACACCTTC.

The chain employs TRBV5-4 and TRBJ1-3; no definite D call. The length of the CDR3 is 14 residues. The germline gives CDR1 SGHNT, CDR2 YYREEE (reference sequence). With 4 bases removed from V and 4 bases from J, the gap between germline ends came to 12 bases. The CDR3 region is CASSHRAGGNTIYF. DNA of the CDR3: TGTGCCAGCAGCCACCGGGCGGGAGGAAACACCATATATTTT.

The J gene is TRBJ1-1, the V gene TRBV18, with TRBD1 identical over 9 bases. V shed 2 bases and J 0 bases; nucleotides not matched to a gene: 4. CDR1 and CDR2 from the germline V gene are KGHSH and LQKENI. The CDR3 totals 16 residues. This CDR3 reads CASSPRTGEVNTEAFF. The CDR3 DNA reads TGTGCCAGCTCACCAAGGACAGGGGAGGTGAACACTGAAGCTTTCTTT.

The chain links TRBV10-2 to TRBJ1-1; the D gene is possibly TRBD1 (5 bases). Germline assignment: CDR1 WSHSY and CDR2 SAAADI. The ends were cut back, 2 bases at V and 0 bases at J, with 28 bases in the middle. This CDR3 has 21 residues. CDR3 residues: CASSEGLKRGLLRALNTEAFF. The DNA for the CDR3 is TGCGCCAGCAGTGAGGGGCTTAAAAGGGGACTTCTAAGGGCCTTGAACACTGAAGCTTTCTTT.

The gene calls are TRBV5-1 and TRBJ1-4; 7 bases line up with TRBD1. Germline lookup yields CDR1 SGHRS and CDR2 YFSETQ. V dropped 3 bases and J dropped 8; count of bases not matched to a gene: 13. CDR3 length: 16 amino acids. The DNA for the CDR3 is TGCGCCAGCAGCTCCGGAGTAGGGCAGGGGGTGGAAAAACTGTTTTTT. The encoded protein is CASSSGVGQGVEKLFF.

The DNA for the CDR3 is TGTGCCAGCAGTGAAATTTGGACTCCCAACTCTGGGGCCAACGTCCTGACTTTC. It is translated as CASSEIWTPNSGANVLTF. V gene TRBV6-1 combines with J gene TRBJ2-6; the D gene is possibly TRBD2 (5 bases). This CDR3 region has 18 residues. CDR1 and CDR2 (germline): MNHNS, SASEGT. The ends were cut back, 2 bases at V and 0 bases at J, with 14 bases in the middle.

This chain connects TRBV27 to TRBJ1-1; D unclear. The V end was cut by 1 base, the J end by 4 bases, with 7 bases between. The CDR3 runs to 13 residues. Per the germline V gene, CDR1 is MNHEY and CDR2 is SMNVEV (reference sequence). The DNA for the CDR3 is TGTGCCAGCAGTTTATTCACGGGCACTGAAGCTTTCTTT. Translating it yields CASSLFTGTEAFF.

The chain uses TRBV15 and TRBJ1-2; the D gene is possibly TRBD1 (5 bases). The CDR3 consists of 13 residues. Germline values: CDR1 LNHNV, CDR2 YYDKDF (reference sequence). The ends were cut back, 5 bases at V and 4 bases at J, with 11 bases in the middle. The CDR3 loop is CATSGDRTYGYTF. The CDR3 DNA follows: TGTGCCACCAGCGGCGACAGAACCTATGGCTACACCTTC.

This clone was seen only a few times. V usage is TRBV27 and J usage is TRBJ2-7; D not resolved. V was cut by 3 bases and J by 8 bases, with 14 bases left in between. From germline, CDR1 is MNHEY and CDR2 SMNVEV (reference sequence). This CDR3 comprises 13 residues. The CDR3 bases are TGTGCCAGCAGTTTTGATGGCACAAGAAAGCAGTACTTC. This gives the protein CASSFDGTRKQYF.

Only one count was recorded for this clone. The chain employs TRBV2 and TRBJ2-4, with a weak D call TRBD1 (6 bases). The CDR3 extends over 15 amino acids. Germline CDR1 and CDR2: SNHLY and FYNNEI. The V end lost 2 bases, the J end lost 5 bases, and 13 bases lay between the germline ends. The CDR3 coding sequence is TGTGCCAGCAGTGAACAGGGGTCAATACAAAACATTCAGTACTTC. Its translation: CASSEQGSIQNIQYF.

The chain recombines TRBV11-2 with TRBJ2-2; 8 nucleotides match TRBD1. The CDR3 contains 16 residues. V shed 5 bases and J 6 bases; nucleotides not matched to a gene: 11. Germline V gene sequence: CDR1 SGHAT, CDR2 FQNNGV. CDR3 residues: CASSRLTTGVAGELFF. The CDR3 DNA reads as TGTGCCAGCAGCCGGCTAACGACAGGGGTTGCCGGGGAGCTGTTTTTT.

The chain employs TRBV28 and TRBJ1-1, with 8 bases identical to TRBD1. This CDR3 region has 13 residues. Per germline, CDR1 MDHEN and CDR2 SYDVKM. With 8 bases clipped from V and 5 bases from J, the junction kept 7 bases outside the gene matches. This CDR3 is CASSGQGGTEAFF. The CDR3 nucleotides read TGTGCCAGCTCCGGACAGGGAGGTACTGAAGCTTTCTTT.

This clone was seen just once. The chain recombines TRBV10-3 with TRBJ1-5, with no clear D. Trimming removed 0 bases from V and 5 bases from J, with 8 bases in between. Germline values: CDR1 ENHRY, CDR2 SYGVKD. The CDR3 length is 14 residues. CDR3: CAISESTSDQPQHF. The CDR3 bases are TGTGCCATCAGTGAGTCGACGAGCGATCAGCCCCAGCATTTT.

The chain uses TRBV6-5 and TRBJ1-5, with D possibly being TRBD1 (6 bases). This CDR3 spans 14 amino acids. Per the germline V gene, CDR1 is MNHEY and CDR2 is SVGAGI. V was shortened by 6 bases and J by 4 bases, with 13 bases between the two germline ends. In nucleotides, the CDR3 is TGTGCCAGCAGCTTCGTTCAGGGGAATCAGCCCCAGCATTTT. Its translation: CASSFVQGNQPQHF.

V gene TRBV2 combines with J gene TRBJ2-1; tentative D call: TRBD1 (6 bases). The V gene's germline CDR1 is SNHLY and CDR2 FYNNEI. Trimming pared 7 bases from V and 8 bases from J, leaving 18 bases between. The CDR3 is 14 residues long. The CDR3 here is CASKGGPSPDEQFF. The CDR3 bases are TGTGCCAGCAAAGGGGGACCCTCACCCGATGAGCAGTTCTTC.